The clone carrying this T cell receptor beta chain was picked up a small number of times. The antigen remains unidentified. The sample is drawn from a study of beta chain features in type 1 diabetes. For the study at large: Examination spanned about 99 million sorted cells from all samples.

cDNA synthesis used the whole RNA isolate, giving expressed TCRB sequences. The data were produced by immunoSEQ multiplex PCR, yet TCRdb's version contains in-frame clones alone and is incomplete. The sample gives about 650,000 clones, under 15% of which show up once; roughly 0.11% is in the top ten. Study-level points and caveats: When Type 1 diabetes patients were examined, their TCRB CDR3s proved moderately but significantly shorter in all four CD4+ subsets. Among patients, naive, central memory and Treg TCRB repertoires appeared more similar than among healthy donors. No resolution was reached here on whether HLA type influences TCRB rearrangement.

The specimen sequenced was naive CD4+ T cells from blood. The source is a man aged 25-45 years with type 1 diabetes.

The CDR3 DNA reads TGTGCCAGCAGCCTAGAGGGACAGTACACAGATACGCAGTATTTT. It translates to CASSLEGQYTDTQYF. The genes are TRBV7-2 and TRBJ2-3, with 7 bases fitting TRBD1. V shed 5 bases and J 2 bases; nucleotides not matched to a gene: 7. Germline-derived CDR1 and CDR2 are SGHTA and FQGNSA. The CDR3 runs to 15 residues.